This passage covers 30 T cell receptor beta chains from one sample sequenced in a study of early T cells in non-severe SARS-CoV-2 infection (dated by TCRdb to 2020 to 2023). Receptor amplification or capture employed 5' RACE. Sequenced using a NextSeq 500. TCRdb ran its own pipeline on the public reads, namely fastp trimming at Q25 and MiXCR clone calling, and kept in-frame beta chains. Rows are combined by CDR3 protein, so each entry shows the most common genes and DNA. This sample comprises 70,000 to 85,000 distinct CDR3 sequences, roughly 12% of them detected only once. The ten largest clones take up about 16% of the sample. The source material was whole blood, sampled at baseline. The receptor source for this set is an adult who was a healthcare worker with PCR-confirmed SARS-CoV-2 infection or an uninfected control (not recorded which). The donor label of this sample is uncertain.

In its sample, this clonotype was seen a few times. This rearrangement joins TRBV6-6 to TRBJ2-1, with 16 bases aligning to TRBD2. Germline trimming cut 6 bases from V and 10 bases from J; bases unmatched to any gene: 9. Germline V gene lookup returns CDR1 MNHNY and CDR2 SVGAGI (reference sequence). This CDR3 is 16 amino acids long. Here the CDR3 DNA reads TGTGCCAGCAGAGGGACTAGCGGGAGGGTGAGTTCAGAGCAGTTCTTC. Translation gives CASRGTSGRVSSEQFF.

The chain uses TRBV6-2 or TRBV6-3 and TRBJ2-2; 7 bases match TRBD1. V lost 6 bases, J lost 7 bases, and 8 bases stayed unmatched. This CDR3 comprises 14 residues. Germline assignment: CDR1 MNHEY and CDR2 SVGEGT. In DNA, the CDR3 is TGTGCCAGCAGGCCGAGACAGGGTATCGGGGAGCTGTTTTTT. Translation gives CASRPRQGIGELFF.

V is TRBV6-2 or TRBV6-3 and J is TRBJ2-7; 8 bases line up with TRBD1. V was pared by 10 bases and J by 2 bases, with 4 bases of the junction left unmatched. CDR1 and CDR2 from the germline V gene are MNHEY and SVGEGT. The CDR3 is made up of 12 amino acids. Here the CDR3 reads CATGQGAYEQYF. In nucleotides, the CDR3 is TGTGCCACCGGACAGGGAGCCTACGAGCAGTACTTC.

This clonotype was seen ten or more times. The gene calls are TRBV5-1 and TRBJ2-3, with no clear D. CDR1 and CDR2 (germline): SGHRS, YFSETQ. The germline V and J ends were trimmed by 5 bases and 0 bases, with 10 bases remaining between them. The CDR3 sequence is 14 residues long. The CDR3 spells CASSIWGSTDTQYF. The CDR3 DNA follows: TGCGCCAGCAGTATCTGGGGTAGCACAGATACGCAGTATTTT.

V is TRBV7-9 and J is TRBJ1-2; unclear D gene. The germline gives CDR1 SEHNR, CDR2 FQNEAQ (reference sequence). Trimming left V 2 bases short and J 7 bases short, with 8 bases between. The CDR3 length is 12 residues. The CDR3 DNA reads as TGTGCCAGCAGCTTAAATCCGGGTGGCTACACCTTC. Protein sequence: CASSLNPGGYTF. The variable domain in full, completed from reference TRBV7-9 and TRBJ1-2, reads DTGVSQNPRHKITKRGQNVTFRCDPISEHNRLYWYRQTLGQGPEFLTYFQNEAQLEKSRLLSDRFSAERPKGSFSTLEIQRTEQGDSAMYLCASSLNPGGYTFGSGTRLTVV.

This clonotype was counted a few times. The rearrangement uses TRBV4-1 and TRBJ2-7, with 8 bases lining up with TRBD2. J lost 0 bases, V lost 4 bases, and 5 bases had no gene match. CDR1 is MGHRA, CDR2 YSYEKL, per germline. This CDR3 spans 15 amino acids. This chain's CDR3 is CASSPLAGISYEQYF. In DNA, the CDR3 is TGCGCCAGCAGCCCCTTAGCGGGGATCTCCTACGAGCAGTACTTC.

This clonotype was counted only a few times. V usage is TRBV18 and J usage is TRBJ1-1, with D perhaps matching TRBD1 (6 bases). The V gene's germline CDR1 is KGHSH and CDR2 LQKENI. Trimming shortened V by 5 bases and J by 8 bases, and 15 bases separated the two germline ends. The CDR3 totals 13 residues. The CDR3 DNA is TGTGCCAGCTCAGCTGACTGGACAGAAGAAGCTTTCTTT. This encodes CASSADWTEEAFF. Using reference TRBV18 and TRBJ1-1 for the parts outside the CDR3, the full variable domain is NAGVMQNPRHLVRRRGQEARLRCSPMKGHSHVYWYRQLPEEGLKFMVYLQKENIIDESGMPKERFSAEFPKEGPSILRIQQVVRGDSAAYFCASSADWTEEAFFGQGTRLTVV.

The chain combines TRBV11-2 with TRBJ2-1; D unresolved. Germline values: CDR1 SGHAT, CDR2 FQNNGV. This CDR3 contains 11 residues. Trimming took 7 bases from V and 4 from J, leaving 5 bases between them. CDR3 region: CASKLYNEQFF. CDR3 DNA: TGTGCCAGCAAACTATACAATGAGCAGTTCTTC.

CDR3 in DNA: TGTGCCAGCAGCCAAGATAGGCCCAGGGAGGGGGAGCAGTTCTTC. It specifies CASSQDRPREGEQFF. The chain carries TRBV14 and TRBJ2-1; 7 nucleotides agree with TRBD2. J was trimmed by 10 bases and V by 0 bases; bases with no gene match: 9. This CDR3 has 15 amino acids. CDR1 and CDR2 (germline): SGHDN, FVKESK.

This chain connects TRBV9 to TRBJ2-3, with 8 positions matching TRBD2. This CDR3 region has 17 residues. CDR1 SGDLS and CDR2 YYNGEE come from the germline V gene. V lost 5 bases and J lost 6; bases outside the gene matches: 17. CDR3 coding DNA: TGTGCCAGCAGTATAAGTGCGAAAGCGGGGGTCATCGATACGCAGTATTTT. Translating it yields CASSISAKAGVIDTQYF.

The table lists this clonotype with many counts. V and J are TRBV29-1 and TRBJ2-5, with unresolved D. Germline V gene sequence: CDR1 SQVTM, CDR2 ANQGSEA. The CDR3 length is 11 residues. Between the trimmed V and J ends, which lost 4 bases and 3 bases, there was a span of 6 bases. The CDR3 is CSVAGKETQYF. Written as DNA, the CDR3 is TGCAGCGTTGCTGGGAAAGAGACCCAGTACTTC.

At least ten counts were recorded for this clonotype. V usage is TRBV27 and J usage is TRBJ1-5, with a tentative D call TRBD1 (5 bases). The CDR3 totals 17 residues. Germline loops: CDR1 MNHEY, CDR2 SMNVEV (reference sequence). Trimming removed 5 bases at V and 1 base at J, with 18 bases between. CDR3 in amino acids: CASSPLTGATSNQPQHF. The CDR3 nucleotides are TGTGCCAGCAGTCCGCTGACCGGGGCGACGAGCAATCAGCCCCAGCATTTT.

The table lists this clonotype with a few counts. The rearrangement uses TRBV27 and TRBJ2-1; D unclear. V was clipped by 4 bases and J by 0 bases, with 7 bases between them. The V gene's germline CDR1 is MNHEY and CDR2 SMNVEV (reference sequence). The CDR3 has 14 amino acids. Here the CDR3 reads CASSYKSSYNEQFF. The CDR3 DNA is TGTGCCAGCAGTTACAAAAGCTCCTACAATGAGCAGTTCTTC.

This clonotype was seen only a few times. This chain uses TRBV7-3 with TRBJ2-1; D may be TRBD2 (7 bases). The CDR3 has 18 residues. Trimming stripped 5 bases from V and 8 bases from J, with 28 bases between. From germline, CDR1 is SGHTA and CDR2 FQGTGA. DNA for the CDR3: TGTGCCAGCAGCACCCACCGCGGGGCGGGGGCTAGGATCTATGAGCAGTTCTTC. Protein product: CASSTHRGAGARIYEQFF.

This clonotype was counted a few times. This rearrangement joins TRBV29-1 to TRBJ1-3; D is perhaps TRBD1 (6 bases). The ends were cut back, 4 bases at V and 0 bases at J, with 22 bases in the middle. The germline V gene has CDR1 SQVTM and CDR2 ANQGSEA. The CDR3 is 18 residues long. CDR3 in DNA: TGCAGCGTTGTGTTGATTCAAGGACAGACGAACTCTGGAAACACCATATATTTT. Translated: CSVVLIQGQTNSGNTIYF.

The chain combines TRBV7-2 with TRBJ2-7; D unresolved. Trimming left V 1 base short and J 3 bases short, with 10 bases between. From germline, CDR1 is SGHTA and CDR2 FQGNSA. This CDR3 contains 14 residues. The CDR3 bases are TGTGCCAGCAGCTTAGACAGCAGATACTACGAGCAGTACTTC. Protein sequence: CASSLDSRYYEQYF.

This clonotype was recorded a few times. The chain has TRBV3-1 and TRBJ2-7, with D unresolved. Germline lookup yields CDR1 LGHDT and CDR2 YNNKEL (reference sequence). The CDR3 totals 14 residues. Trimming stripped 5 bases from V and 3 bases from J, with 14 bases between. Here the CDR3 DNA reads TGTGCCAGCAGCTCTTCTCTGGTTAGCTACGAGCAGTACTTC. It yields the protein CASSSSLVSYEQYF.

V is TRBV20-1 and J is TRBJ2-7; 11 nucleotides match TRBD1. The V gene's germline CDR1 is DFQATT and CDR2 SNEGSKA (reference sequence). J gave up 3 bases and V 8 bases, and 9 bases lay outside the gene matches. The CDR3 totals 14 residues. In DNA form, the CDR3 reads TGCAGTCCCCAAGGGGGGACAGGGGGCTACGAGCAGTACTTC. It yields the protein CSPQGGTGGYEQYF.

The table lists this clonotype with a few counts. The J gene is TRBJ2-3, the V gene TRBV7-2; D is perhaps TRBD1 (6 bases). Trimming stripped 1 base from V and 6 bases from J, with 8 bases between. This CDR3 is built from 13 residues. CDR1 is SGHTA, CDR2 FQGNSA, per germline. CDR3 DNA: TGTGCCAGCAGCTTAGAAAGGGGGGATACGCAGTATTTT. Translated: CASSLERGDTQYF.

This clonotype appeared a few times. The V gene is TRBV4-1, the J gene TRBJ2-5, with D hard to call. Per germline, CDR1 MGHRA and CDR2 YSYEKL. V lost 2 bases, J lost 5 bases, and 3 bases lay in between. The CDR3 consists of 11 residues. For the CDR3, the DNA is TGCGCCAGCAGCCAATACGAGACCCAGTACTTC. Amino acid sequence: CASSQYETQYF.

The chain uses TRBV10-3 and TRBJ2-7; 7 nucleotides line up with TRBD1. CDR3 length equals 15 residues. The trim removed 7 bases at V and 2 bases at J, leaving 11 bases unmatched. Germline V gives CDR1 ENHRY, CDR2 SYGVKD. Written as DNA, the CDR3 is TGTGCCATCAACCACGAGAGACAGGGACCCTACGAGCAGTACTTC. Amino acid sequence: CAINHERQGPYEQYF.

This clonotype was picked up a small number of times. The V gene is TRBV18, the J gene TRBJ2-7, with D perhaps matching TRBD2 (6 bases). Germline CDR1 is KGHSH and CDR2 is LQKENI. The CDR3 extends over 12 amino acids. V lost 5 bases and J 2 bases, leaving 7 bases between the germline ends. CDR3 sequence (DNA): TGTGCCAGCTCAGGAGGGGCCTACGAGCAGTACTTC. Residues: CASSGGAYEQYF.

At least ten counts were recorded for this clonotype. This rearrangement joins TRBV7-8 to TRBJ2-2; D ambiguous. The CDR3 extends over 12 amino acids. V lost 2 bases and J lost 9, with 7 bases in between. Germline CDR1 SGHVS, CDR2 FQNEAQ. The CDR3, as DNA: TGTGCCAGCAGCTTAATAGGCCGGGAGCTGTTTTTT. Protein: CASSLIGRELFF.

In its sample, this clonotype was seen many times. A junction end diverges from the germline sequence, so it may reflect a read error. The chain combines TRBV12-3 or TRBV12-4 with TRBJ1-3; 9 positions match TRBD1. CDR3 length: 15 amino acids. The CDR3 DNA is TGTGCCCGCAGCTTACAGGGGGCGCGGGGAAACACCATATATTTT. Its protein is CARSLQGARGNTIYF.

This clonotype was seen ten or more times. The chain combines TRBV5-1 with TRBJ2-5; 9 bases are shared with TRBD1. J lost 4 bases, V lost 3 bases, and 7 bases had no gene match. CDR1 and CDR2 from the germline V gene are SGHRS and YFSETQ. The CDR3 is 15 residues long. CDR3 nucleotide sequence: TGCGCCAGCAGCTCCTCCGGGACAGGGCTAGAGACCCAGTACTTC. Its protein is CASSSSGTGLETQYF.

J is TRBJ1-5 and V is TRBV7-9; D remains unclear. There are 14 residues in the CDR3. Germline V lookup: CDR1 SEHNR, CDR2 FQNEAQ (reference sequence). V was shortened by 6 bases and J by 0 bases, with 9 bases between the two germline ends. The CDR3 here is CASSAQYSNQPQHF. The CDR3, as DNA: TGTGCCAGCAGTGCCCAGTATAGCAATCAGCCCCAGCATTTT.

This clonotype was detected many times. This chain links TRBV28 with TRBJ1-4; 9 nucleotides line up with TRBD1. Germline CDR1 is MDHEN and CDR2 is SYDVKM. This CDR3 has 14 residues. V gave up 4 bases and J gave up 7 bases; unmatched junction bases: 4. The CDR3 nucleotides read TGTGCCAGCAGTTCGGGACAGGGACCTGAAAAACTGTTTTTT. This codes for CASSSGQGPEKLFF.

The V gene is TRBV12-3 or TRBV12-4, the J gene TRBJ1-1; 7 nucleotides match TRBD1. CDR3 length: 14 amino acids. Losses at the gene ends were 5 bases for V and 4 bases for J; bases not matched to a gene: 7. CDR3 nucleotides: TGTGCCAGCAGTCGGACAGGATTTGGCACTGAAGCTTTCTTT. This translates into CASSRTGFGTEAFF.

The chain links TRBV20-1 to TRBJ1-6; no reliable D call. The V end lost 1 base, the J end lost 3 bases, and 7 bases lay between the germline ends. Germline lookup yields CDR1 DFQATT and CDR2 SNEGSKA (reference sequence). This CDR3 region has 14 residues. DNA for the CDR3: TGCAGTGCTAGAGTGCCAGGCTATAATTCACCCCTCCACTTT. Protein sequence: CSARVPGYNSPLHF.

This clonotype appeared a few times. CDR3 protein: CSVEGVRGQSTDTQYF. The CDR3 DNA reads TGCAGCGTTGAAGGGGTCCGGGGGCAGAGCACAGATACGCAGTATTTT. J is TRBJ2-3 and V is TRBV29-1; D could derive from TRBD1 or TRBD2 (6 bases each). This CDR3 is 16 amino acids long. Germline CDR1 SQVTM, CDR2 ANQGSEA. Trimming left V 1 base short and J 0 bases short, with 14 bases between.